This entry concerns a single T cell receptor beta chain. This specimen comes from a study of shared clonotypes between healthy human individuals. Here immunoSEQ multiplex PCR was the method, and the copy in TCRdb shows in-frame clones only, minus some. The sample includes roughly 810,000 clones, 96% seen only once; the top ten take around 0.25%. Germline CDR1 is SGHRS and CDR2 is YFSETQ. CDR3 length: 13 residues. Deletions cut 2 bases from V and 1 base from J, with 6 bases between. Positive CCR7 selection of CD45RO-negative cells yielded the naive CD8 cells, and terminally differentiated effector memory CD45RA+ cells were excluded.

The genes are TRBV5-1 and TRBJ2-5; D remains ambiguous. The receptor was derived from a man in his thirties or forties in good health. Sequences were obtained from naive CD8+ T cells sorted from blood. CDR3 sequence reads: CASSFWPQETQYF. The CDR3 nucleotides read TGCGCCAGCAGCTTTTGGCCCCAAGAGACCCAGTACTTC.